The clone carrying this T cell receptor (beta chain) was observed a single time. Antigen unknown. These data belong to a study of CD8 T cell repertoires and HIV-1 epitope variants. Study-level information: T cells were stimulated with Twenty-five Gag and Nef peptides separately. Control wells had CMV/EBV/flu peptides, negative Ebola AY9, or no peptide. Epitopes were three Gag families plus Nef HW9 and YT9. The study's findings and limits: Fewer than ten TCR beta clonotypes were antigen-specific, 5 to 7 apparently recognizing autologous or escape variants.

Germline CDR1 is MDHEN and CDR2 is SYDVKM. Trimming took 11 bases from V and 5 from J, leaving 7 bases between them. The CDR3 is 10 amino acids. Assay: immunoSEQ multiplex PCR; the TCRdb copy retains only in-frame clones and omits some. The sample carries 6,000 or so clones, around three fifths recorded once. This chain links TRBV28 with TRBJ2-1, with D uncertain. Material: cultured CD8+ T cells derived from PBMCs. The sequence was obtained from a male donor with HIV. The DNA for the CDR3 is TGTGCCTCCGGAAACAATGAGCAGTTCTTC. Amino acids: CASGNNEQFF.